This TCR beta chain was profiled in a study of OX40 agonist ivuxolimab in advanced cancers. Study background: The dose-escalation cohort had hepatocellular carcinoma, melanoma, renal cell or head and neck cancer.

The study's findings and limits: The work left the antigen specificity of expanded peripheral T cells undetermined. At 0.1 to 3.0 mg/kg and by week 6, CD4+ and CD8+ T cells in the blood had expanded clonally.

In regard to this clone: Its antigen is still unknown.

The protocol was immunoSEQ multiplex PCR, while the TCRdb copy is restricted to in-frame clones and leaves out a portion. The sample shows about 55,000 clones, about 80% of them seen only once. The receptor comes from an adult with an advanced solid tumor such as melanoma, head and neck, liver or kidney cancer. Material: CD4+ or CD8+ T cells sorted from blood, obtained in a trial of the OX40 agonist ivuxolimab.

The CDR3, as DNA: TGTGCCAGCTCAGGGGGCACCATGGGCGAAAAACTGTTTTTT. This encodes CASSGGTMGEKLFF. The chain links TRBV18 to TRBJ1-4, with D perhaps matching TRBD1 (6 bases). V lost 5 bases and J 8 bases, leaving 15 bases between the germline ends. This CDR3 contains 14 residues. Germline-derived CDR1 and CDR2 are KGHSH and LQKENI.